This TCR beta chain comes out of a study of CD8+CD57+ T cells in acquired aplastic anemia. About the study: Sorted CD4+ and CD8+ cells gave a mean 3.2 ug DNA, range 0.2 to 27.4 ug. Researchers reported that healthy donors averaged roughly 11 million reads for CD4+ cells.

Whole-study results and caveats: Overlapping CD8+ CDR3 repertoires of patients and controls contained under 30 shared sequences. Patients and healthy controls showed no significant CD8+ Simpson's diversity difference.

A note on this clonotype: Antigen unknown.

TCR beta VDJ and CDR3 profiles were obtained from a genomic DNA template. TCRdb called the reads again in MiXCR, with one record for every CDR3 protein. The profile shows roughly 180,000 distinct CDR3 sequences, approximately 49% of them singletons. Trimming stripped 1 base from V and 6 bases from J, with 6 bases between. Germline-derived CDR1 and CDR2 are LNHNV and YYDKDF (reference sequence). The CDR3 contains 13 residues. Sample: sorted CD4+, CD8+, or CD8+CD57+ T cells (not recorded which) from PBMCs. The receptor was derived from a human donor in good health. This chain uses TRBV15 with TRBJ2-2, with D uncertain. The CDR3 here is CATSRGQSGELFF. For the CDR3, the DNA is TGTGCCACCAGCAGAGGGCAGTCCGGGGAGCTGTTTTTT.